This T cell receptor beta chain emerged from a study of T cell responses to AZD1222 COVID-19 vaccine. The study, taken as a whole, reports: Spike-spanning, vaccine-associated CD4 TCRs were dominant at 160-218 and 743-854. A mostly white British donor set with more females was recruited, and clonal diversity was possibly underestimated.

A note on this clone: The antigen is not known.

Trimming removed 1 base from V and 11 bases from J, with 15 bases in between. Germline assignment: CDR1 MDHEN and CDR2 SYDVKM. This CDR3 has 15 amino acids. TCRdb's copy holds only in-frame clones and misses some; the assay was immunoSEQ multiplex PCR. The sample has 150,000 to 200,000 clones; about 90% are singletons. The chain joins TRBV28 to TRBJ1-6; D is uncertain. The origin of this receptor is an adult in good health. Sequencing used peripheral blood, obtained on day 0 of MenACWY control vaccination. CDR3: CASSLYRSKGTPLHF. The CDR3 coding sequence is TGTGCCAGCAGTTTATATCGGTCAAAAGGAACACCCCTCCACTTT.